This passage covers 13 T cell receptor beta chains from one sample sequenced in a study of graft-versus-host responses after intestinal transplantation (dated by TCRdb to the early 2020s). Library preparation used the immunoSEQ multiplex PCR assay. Entries here come from immuneACCESS through TCRdb and include only in-frame sequences with V and J called. Some clones fail to appear in such tables; in the studies checked, an unresolved V gene covers under half of the shortfall, and the cause of the remainder is unknown. For this sample there are 85,000 to 90,000 clones; approximately 90% appear just once. In total, the top ten clones hold approximately 0.32% of the sample. According to the study, the label for this sample's time point signals: cells obtained before transplantation from donor or recipient. No cognate antigen is known for these TCRs. Sequences were derived from unstimulated CD4+ T cells sorted from spleen or lymph node cells, sampled before transplant. The receptors here all came from a human donor who was the organ donor for an intestinal transplant.

This chain joins TRBV9 and TRBJ2-5; 9 nucleotides align to TRBD1. With V trimmed by 4 bases and J by 5 bases, 6 bases remained unmatched. Germline CDR1 reads SGDLS; CDR2 reads YYNGEE. The CDR3 is 14 amino acids. The CDR3 DNA reads TGTGCCAGCAGCCCGGGACAGGGCCGGGAGACCCAGTACTTC. It yields the protein CASSPGQGRETQYF.

The V call is TRBV29-1, the J call TRBJ1-2, with 8 bases identical to TRBD1. The CDR3 spans 18 residues. The germline V gene has CDR1 SQVTM and CDR2 ANQGSEA. Germline trimming cut 2 bases from V and 4 bases from J; bases unmatched to any gene: 18. CDR3 coding DNA: TGCAGCGTTGAATTAGGGACAGGAAATTCTCACAGCCCCTATGGCTACACCTTC. This encodes CSVELGTGNSHSPYGYTF.

CDR3 DNA sequence: TGCGCCAGCAGCCAAGACAAGGAACGGGGAATTGGGACGCAGTATTTT. Translating gives CASSQDKERGIGTQYF. J is TRBJ2-3 and V is TRBV4-1, with a tentative D call TRBD2 (5 bases). This CDR3 has 16 residues. CDR1 and CDR2 (germline): MGHRA, YSYEKL. V lost 0 bases to trimming and J lost 9 bases, with 19 bases between them.

The chain uses TRBV19 and TRBJ2-5; TRBD1 aligns across 9 bases. Germline CDR1 is LNHDA and CDR2 is SQIVND (reference sequence). The CDR3 is made up of 14 amino acids. V trimming: 6 bases; J trimming: 1 base; junction bases outside the gene matches: 3. CDR3: CASRLTGGQETQYF. The CDR3 coding sequence is TGTGCCAGTAGATTGACAGGGGGCCAAGAGACCCAGTACTTC.

This chain joins TRBV2 and TRBJ1-6; perhaps TRBD1 as D (6 bases). V was trimmed by 3 bases and J by 9 bases, leaving 12 bases between them. Germline CDR1 SNHLY, CDR2 FYNNEI. The CDR3 totals 14 residues. CDR3 protein: CASSDQGLGSPLHF. Here the CDR3 DNA reads TGTGCCAGCAGTGACCAGGGGTTGGGTTCACCCCTCCACTTT.

The chain combines TRBV11-3 with TRBJ2-1; TRBD1 matches 10 bases. CDR1 SGHNT and CDR2 YENEEA come from the germline V gene. V was pared by 6 bases and J by 8 bases, with 10 bases of the junction left unmatched. The length of the CDR3 is 15 residues. The CDR3 DNA reads TGTGCCAGCAGTTACCGGGACAGGGGAAACGATGAGCAGTTCTTC. It yields the protein CASSYRDRGNDEQFF.

This clone appeared a single time. This chain links TRBV6-1 with TRBJ1-5; 9 positions agree with TRBD1. V trimming: 7 bases; J trimming: 5 bases; junction bases outside the gene matches: 6. This CDR3 spans 14 amino acids. Germline V lookup: CDR1 MNHNS, CDR2 SASEGT. The CDR3 region is CASIPGQGHQPQHF. CDR3 DNA sequence: TGTGCCAGCATTCCGGGACAGGGTCATCAGCCCCAGCATTTT.

The chain combines TRBV18 with TRBJ2-1; 7 nucleotides line up with TRBD1. This CDR3 region has 14 residues. V lost 6 bases to trimming and J lost 1 base; unmatched junction nucleotides: 3. Germline lookup yields CDR1 KGHSH and CDR2 LQKENI. CDR3: CASSQTGSYNEQFF. The CDR3 region has the DNA TGTGCCAGCTCTCAGACAGGGTCCTACAATGAGCAGTTCTTC.

The J gene is TRBJ2-3, the V gene TRBV21-1; the table's D call of TRBD2 was not tested on the DNA. TRBV21-1 is given as a pseudogene. There are 17 residues in the CDR3. The CDR3 protein is CASSKNGDSSSTDTQYF. CDR3 coding DNA: TGTGCCAGCAGCAAAAATGGGGACTCTAGTTCCACAGATACGCAGTATTTT.

The rearrangement links TRBV30 to TRBJ1-5; no reliable D call. Germline assignment: CDR1 GTSNPN and CDR2 SVGIG (reference sequence). V was shortened by 2 bases and J by 0 bases, with 5 bases between the two germline ends. The CDR3 consists of 13 residues. Here the CDR3 reads CAWSTDSNQPQHF. The CDR3, as DNA: TGTGCCTGGAGTACTGATAGCAATCAGCCCCAGCATTTT.

The CDR3 bases are TGTGCCAGCAACCGGGGTACAGATACGCAGTATTTT. This codes for CASNRGTDTQYF. This chain connects TRBV2 to TRBJ2-3; a weak D match, TRBD2 (5 bases). V dropped 7 bases and J dropped 3 bases, with 8 bases sitting between them. The CDR3 has 12 amino acids. From germline, CDR1 is SNHLY and CDR2 FYNNEI.

V gene TRBV6-4 combines with J gene TRBJ2-1; TRBD2 matches at 7 bases. Trimming cost V 3 bases and J 6 bases; bases outside gene matches: 8. CDR3 length: 15 amino acids. In germline, CDR1 is MRHNA, CDR2 SNTAGT. The CDR3 here is CASSEDHGGGNEQFF. In nucleotides, the CDR3 is TGTGCCAGCAGTGAGGATCATGGCGGGGGCAATGAGCAGTTCTTC.

The gene calls are TRBV27 and TRBJ2-1; TRBD2 is a possible D gene (6 bases). This CDR3 comprises 18 residues. Trimming took off 4 bases at V and 0 bases at J, with 19 bases between the two ends. CDR1 is MNHEY and CDR2 is SMNVEV in the germline V gene (reference sequence). CDR3 region: CASSSTPVGRDSYNEQFF. The CDR3 nucleotides are TGTGCCAGCAGTTCGACCCCTGTGGGGCGGGACTCCTACAATGAGCAGTTCTTC.